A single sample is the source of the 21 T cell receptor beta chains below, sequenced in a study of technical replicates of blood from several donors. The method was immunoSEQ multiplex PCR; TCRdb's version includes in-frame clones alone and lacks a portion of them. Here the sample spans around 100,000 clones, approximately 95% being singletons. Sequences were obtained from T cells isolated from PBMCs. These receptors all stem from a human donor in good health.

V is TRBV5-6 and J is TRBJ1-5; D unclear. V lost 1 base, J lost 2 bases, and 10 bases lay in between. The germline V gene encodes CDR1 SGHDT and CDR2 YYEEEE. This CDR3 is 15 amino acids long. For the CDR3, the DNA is TGTGCCAGCAGCTTGTTCGGGATGGGCAATCAGCCCCAGCATTTT. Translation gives CASSLFGMGNQPQHF.

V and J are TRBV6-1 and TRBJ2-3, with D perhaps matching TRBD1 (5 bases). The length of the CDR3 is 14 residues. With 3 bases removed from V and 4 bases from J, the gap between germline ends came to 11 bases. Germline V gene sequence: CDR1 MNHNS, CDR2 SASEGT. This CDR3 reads CASSDLAGSDTQYF. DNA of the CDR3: TGTGCCAGCAGTGACCTTGCAGGGTCAGATACGCAGTATTTT.

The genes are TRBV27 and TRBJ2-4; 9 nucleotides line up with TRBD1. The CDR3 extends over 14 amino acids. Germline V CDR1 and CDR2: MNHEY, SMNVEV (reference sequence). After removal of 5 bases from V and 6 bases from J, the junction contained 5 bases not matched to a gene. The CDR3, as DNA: TGTGCCAGCAGTGTTAGGGACAGGGCAAACATTCAGTACTTC. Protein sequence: CASSVRDRANIQYF.

The CDR3 here is CASSPDGLAGVADTQYF. The CDR3 nucleotides are TGCGCCAGCAGCCCTGATGGACTAGCGGGAGTGGCAGATACGCAGTATTTT. The chain joins TRBV4-1 to TRBJ2-3; 13 bases match TRBD2. This CDR3 comprises 17 residues. Per germline, CDR1 MGHRA and CDR2 YSYEKL. V shed 4 bases and J 4 bases; nucleotides not matched to a gene: 8.

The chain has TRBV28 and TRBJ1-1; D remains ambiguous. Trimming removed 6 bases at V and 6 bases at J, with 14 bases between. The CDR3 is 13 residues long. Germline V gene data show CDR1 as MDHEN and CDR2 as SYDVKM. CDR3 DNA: TGTGCCAGCAGATGGACGGGAGGTTCTGAAGCTTTCTTT. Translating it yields CASRWTGGSEAFF.

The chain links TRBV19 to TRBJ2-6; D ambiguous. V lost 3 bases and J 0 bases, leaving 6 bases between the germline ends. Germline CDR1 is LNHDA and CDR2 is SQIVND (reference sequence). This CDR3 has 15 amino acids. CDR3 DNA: TGTGCCAGTAGTATCATAGCCTCTGGGGCCAACGTCCTGACTTTC. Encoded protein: CASSIIASGANVLTF.

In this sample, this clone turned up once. CDR3 amino acids: CASTKSLAPSYNEQFF. The CDR3 nucleotides read TGTGCCAGCACCAAAAGCCTAGCGCCCTCCTACAATGAGCAGTTCTTC. This chain uses TRBV5-4 with TRBJ2-1, with a weak D call TRBD2 (6 bases). V shed 6 bases and J shed 0 bases, with 16 bases lying between them. Germline CDR1 and CDR2: SGHNT and YYREEE (reference sequence). The CDR3 length is 16 residues.

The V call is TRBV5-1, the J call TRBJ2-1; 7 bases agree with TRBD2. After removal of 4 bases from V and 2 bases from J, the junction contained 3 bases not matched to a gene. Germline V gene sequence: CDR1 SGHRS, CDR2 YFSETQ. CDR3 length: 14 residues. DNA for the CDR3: TGCGCCAGCAGCGAAGGACTAGCCTACAATGAGCAGTTCTTC. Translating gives CASSEGLAYNEQFF.

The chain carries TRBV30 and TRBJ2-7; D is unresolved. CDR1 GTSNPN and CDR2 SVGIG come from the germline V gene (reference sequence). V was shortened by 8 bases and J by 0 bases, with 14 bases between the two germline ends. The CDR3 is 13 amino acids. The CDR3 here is CAHMGDSSYEQYF. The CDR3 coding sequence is TGTGCCCACATGGGCGATTCCTCCTACGAGCAGTACTTC.

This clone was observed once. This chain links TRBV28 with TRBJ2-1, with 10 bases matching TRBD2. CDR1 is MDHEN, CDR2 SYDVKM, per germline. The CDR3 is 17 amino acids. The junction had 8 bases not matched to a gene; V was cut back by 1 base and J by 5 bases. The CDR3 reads CASSLFVRTSGNNEQFF. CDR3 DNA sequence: TGTGCCAGCAGTTTATTTGTTCGGACTAGCGGTAACAATGAGCAGTTCTTC.

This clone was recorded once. This CDR3 is CASSGSGGEQFF. Written as DNA, the CDR3 is TGTGCCAGCAGCGGGAGTGGTGGTGAGCAGTTCTTC. The J gene is TRBJ2-1, the V gene TRBV6-1; perhaps TRBD2 as D (6 bases). The CDR3 runs 12 residues. CDR1 is MNHNS and CDR2 is SASEGT in the germline V gene. V dropped 6 bases and J dropped 9 bases, with 12 bases sitting between them.

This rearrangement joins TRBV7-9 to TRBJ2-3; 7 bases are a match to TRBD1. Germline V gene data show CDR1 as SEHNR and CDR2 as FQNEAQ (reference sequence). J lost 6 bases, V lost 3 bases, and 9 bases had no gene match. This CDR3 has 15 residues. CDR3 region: CASSFPGQNLDTQYF. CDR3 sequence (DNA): TGTGCCAGCAGCTTTCCGGGACAGAATTTGGATACGCAGTATTTT.

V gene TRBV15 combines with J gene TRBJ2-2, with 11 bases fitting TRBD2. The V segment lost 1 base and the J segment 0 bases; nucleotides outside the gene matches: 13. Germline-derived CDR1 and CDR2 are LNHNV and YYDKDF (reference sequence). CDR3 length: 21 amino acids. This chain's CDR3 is CATSRVPLTSGTFANTGELFF. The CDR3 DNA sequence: TGTGCCACCAGCAGAGTACCACTGACTAGCGGGACGTTCGCGAACACCGGGGAGCTGTTTTTT.

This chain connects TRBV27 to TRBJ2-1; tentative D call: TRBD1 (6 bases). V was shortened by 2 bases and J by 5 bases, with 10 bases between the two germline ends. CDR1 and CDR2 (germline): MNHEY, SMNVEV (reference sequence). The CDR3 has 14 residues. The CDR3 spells CASSLGRGNNEQFF. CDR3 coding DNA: TGTGCCAGCAGTTTAGGCAGGGGAAACAATGAGCAGTTCTTC.

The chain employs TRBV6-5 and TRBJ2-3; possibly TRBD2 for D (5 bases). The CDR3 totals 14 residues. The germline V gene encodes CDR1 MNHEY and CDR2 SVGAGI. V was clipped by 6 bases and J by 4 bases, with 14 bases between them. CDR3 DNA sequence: TGTGCCAGCAGCTACCGGCGGGTGGCAGATACGCAGTATTTT. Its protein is CASSYRRVADTQYF.

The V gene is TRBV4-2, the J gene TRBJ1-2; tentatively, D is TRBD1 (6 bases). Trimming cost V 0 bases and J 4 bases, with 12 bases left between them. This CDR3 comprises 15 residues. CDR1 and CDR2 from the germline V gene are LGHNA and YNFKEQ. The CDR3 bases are TGTGCCAGCAGCCAAGATTCTGCAGGGGTCTATGGCTACACCTTC. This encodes CASSQDSAGVYGYTF.

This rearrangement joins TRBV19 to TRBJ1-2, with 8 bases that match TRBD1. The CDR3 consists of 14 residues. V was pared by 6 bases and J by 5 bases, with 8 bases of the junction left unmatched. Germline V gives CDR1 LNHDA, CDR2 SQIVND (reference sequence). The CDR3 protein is CASSLTGDHYGYTF. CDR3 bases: TGTGCCAGTAGCCTGACAGGGGATCATTATGGCTACACCTTC.

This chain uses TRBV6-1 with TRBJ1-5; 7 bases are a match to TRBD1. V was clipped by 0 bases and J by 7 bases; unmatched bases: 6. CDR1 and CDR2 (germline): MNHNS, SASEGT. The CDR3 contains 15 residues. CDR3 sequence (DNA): TGTGCCAGCAGTGAAGCACAGGGGCCGCAGCAGCCCCAGCATTTT. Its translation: CASSEAQGPQQPQHF.

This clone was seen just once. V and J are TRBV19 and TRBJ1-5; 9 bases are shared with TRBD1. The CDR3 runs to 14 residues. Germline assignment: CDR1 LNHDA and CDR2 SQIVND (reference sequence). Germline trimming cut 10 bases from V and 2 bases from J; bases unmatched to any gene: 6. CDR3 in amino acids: CATRGQGGNQPQHF. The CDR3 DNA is TGTGCCACCCGGGGACAGGGTGGCAATCAGCCCCAGCATTTT.

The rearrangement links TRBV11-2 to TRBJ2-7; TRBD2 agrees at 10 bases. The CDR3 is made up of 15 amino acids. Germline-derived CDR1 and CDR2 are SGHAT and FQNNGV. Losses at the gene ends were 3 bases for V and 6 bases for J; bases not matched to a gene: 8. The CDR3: CASSFSPGTSAEQYF. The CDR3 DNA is TGTGCCAGCAGCTTTTCCCCGGGGACTAGCGCCGAGCAGTACTTC.

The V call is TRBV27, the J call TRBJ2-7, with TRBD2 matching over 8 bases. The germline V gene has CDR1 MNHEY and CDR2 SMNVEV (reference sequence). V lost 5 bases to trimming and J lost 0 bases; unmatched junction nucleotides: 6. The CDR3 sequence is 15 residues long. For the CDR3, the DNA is TGTGCCAGCAGTCCGCGGGGGGCCCCCTCCTACGAGCAGTACTTC. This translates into CASSPRGAPSYEQYF.